The clone carrying this T cell receptor (beta chain) was observed a handful of times. The CDR3 is 12 residues long. The V gene's germline CDR1 is SNHLY and CDR2 FYNNEI. Between the trimmed V and J ends, which lost 6 bases and 5 bases, there was a span of 5 bases. This specimen comes from a study of blood T cell repertoires in COVID-19. Study at large: The samples span acute and convalescent COVID-19 from the United States, Italy and Spain.

Per the authors' pipeline: Quantification of nucleated cells was approximated via reference gene primer amplification. This table comes from immunoSEQ multiplex PCR, and its TCRdb copy is limited to in-frame clones, with some not included. V and J calls and clone size follow that table, whereas D and trimming were derived from the DNA. The profile shows 35,000 to 50,000 clones, about 88% of them singletons. The TCR originated in a woman between 70 and 85 years old in a cohort sampled during active COVID-19. The chain couples TRBV2 to TRBJ1-6; D ambiguous. Sequencing used peripheral blood. The CDR3 loop reads CASRGDNSPLHF. CDR3 DNA: TGTGCCAGCAGGGGCGATAATTCACCCCTCCACTTT. The full variable domain, rest sourced from reference TRBV2 and TRBJ1-6, is EPEVTQTPSHQVTQMGQEVILRCVPISNHLYFYWYRQILGQKVEFLVSFYNNEISEKSEIFDDQFSVERPDGSNFTLKIRSTKLEDSAMYFCASRGDNSPLHFGNGTRLTVT.